Below, 7 T cell receptor beta chains from the same sample are listed, as sequenced in a study of blood T cell repertoires in COVID-19. The method was immunoSEQ multiplex PCR; TCRdb's version includes in-frame clones alone and lacks a portion of them. The sample has around 260,000 clones; 80% to 85% are singletons. Specimen: peripheral blood. These receptor sequences come from a man between 60 and 75 years old with acute or convalescent COVID-19.

This clone appeared a few times. The J gene is TRBJ2-1, the V gene TRBV7-9; 11 bases align to TRBD2. The CDR3 consists of 18 residues. The V gene's germline CDR1 is SEHNR and CDR2 FQNEAQ (reference sequence). J lost 1 base, V lost 4 bases, and 9 bases had no gene match. The CDR3 loop is CASSYSPGLAASYNEQFF. The DNA of the CDR3 is TGTGCCAGCAGCTACAGCCCGGGACTAGCGGCTTCCTACAATGAGCAGTTCTTC.

The CDR3 reads CASSLTAGGGVGTQYF. As DNA, the CDR3 is TGTGCCAGCAGCTTAACAGCGGGAGGGGGCGTTGGAACCCAGTACTTC. V is TRBV7-3 and J is TRBJ2-5; 10 bases are shared with TRBD2. The CDR3 is made up of 16 amino acids. The trim removed 0 bases at V and 8 bases at J, leaving 9 bases unmatched. Germline V CDR1 and CDR2: SGHTA, FQGTGA. Using reference TRBV7-3 and TRBJ2-5 for the parts outside the CDR3, the full variable domain is GAGVSQTPSNKVTEKGKYVELRCDPISGHTALYWYRQSLGQGPEFLIYFQGTGAADDSGLPNDRFFAVRPEGSVSTLKIQRTERGDSAVYLCASSLTAGGGVGTQYFGPGTRLLVL.

The chain joins TRBV2 to TRBJ1-1; 9 bases fit TRBD1. V gave up 4 bases and J gave up 1 base; unmatched junction bases: 13. This CDR3 contains 18 residues. From germline, CDR1 is SNHLY and CDR2 FYNNEI. CDR3 sequence: CASSVLPGTGRRNTEAFF. As DNA, the CDR3 is TGTGCCAGCAGTGTCCTCCCAGGGACAGGGAGAAGGAACACTGAAGCTTTCTTT.

A remark on this clone: Additional DNA sequences in this sample encode the identical CDR3. V is TRBV18 and J is TRBJ2-7, with 10 bases aligning to TRBD1. CDR3 length: 14 residues. Per germline, CDR1 KGHSH and CDR2 LQKENI. Unmatched junction bases numbered 1, after V lost 3 bases and J lost 2 bases. CDR3 DNA sequence: TGTGCCAGCTCACCTGGGACAGGGGCCTACGAGCAGTACTTC. Protein product: CASSPGTGAYEQYF.

The chain joins TRBV9 to TRBJ1-2, with 9 bases that match TRBD1. The junction had 0 bases not matched to a gene; V was cut back by 3 bases and J by 3 bases. Germline CDR1 reads SGDLS; CDR2 reads YYNGEE. This CDR3 has 13 residues. The CDR3 region is CASSGQGDYGYTF. DNA for the CDR3: TGTGCCAGCAGCGGACAGGGGGACTATGGCTACACCTTC.

J is TRBJ1-2 and V is TRBV6-1, with D hard to call. CDR1 and CDR2 from the germline V gene are MNHNS and SASEGT. Trimming took 3 bases from V and 4 from J, leaving 12 bases between them. The CDR3 is made up of 14 amino acids. CDR3 sequence reads: CASSDTIAIYGYTF. The CDR3 coding sequence is TGTGCCAGCAGTGACACCATAGCTATCTATGGCTACACCTTC.

In regard to this clone: The same CDR3 arises from other DNA sequences in this sample as well. The rearrangement links TRBV5-4 to TRBJ2-1; perhaps TRBD1 as D (6 bases). In germline, CDR1 is SGHNT, CDR2 YYREEE (reference sequence). V lost 3 bases to trimming and J lost 4 bases, with 8 bases between them. The CDR3 covers 13 residues. CDR3 sequence reads: CASSSGQYNEQFF. CDR3 coding DNA: TGTGCCAGCAGCTCCGGACAGTACAATGAGCAGTTCTTC. The variable domain in full, completed from reference TRBV5-4 and TRBJ2-1, reads ETGVTQSPTHLIKTRGQQVTLRCSSQSGHNTVSWYQQALGQGPQFIFQYYREEENGRGNFPPRFSGLQFPNYSSELNVNALELDDSALYLCASSSGQYNEQFFGPGTRLTVL.